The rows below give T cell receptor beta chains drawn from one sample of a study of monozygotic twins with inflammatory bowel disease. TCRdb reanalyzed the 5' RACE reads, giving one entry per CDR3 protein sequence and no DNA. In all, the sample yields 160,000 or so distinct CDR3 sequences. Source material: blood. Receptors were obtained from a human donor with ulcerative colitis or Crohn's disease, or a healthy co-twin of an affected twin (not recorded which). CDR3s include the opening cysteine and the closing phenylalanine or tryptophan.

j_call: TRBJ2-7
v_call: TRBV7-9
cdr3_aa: CASSRLGPSGEQYF

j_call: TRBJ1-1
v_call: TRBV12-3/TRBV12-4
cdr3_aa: CASSLQGAGTEAFF

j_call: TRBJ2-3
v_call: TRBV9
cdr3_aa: CASSVRGGRVDTQYF

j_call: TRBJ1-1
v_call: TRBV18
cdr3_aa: CASSPDRLIMNTEAFF

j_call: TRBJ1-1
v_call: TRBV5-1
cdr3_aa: CASSLSTLGGGTEAFF

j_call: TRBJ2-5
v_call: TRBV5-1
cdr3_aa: CASSIRDSQETQYF

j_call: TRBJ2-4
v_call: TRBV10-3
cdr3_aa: CAISESSQGAYQYF

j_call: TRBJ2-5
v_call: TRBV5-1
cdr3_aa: CASSLETGQYQETQYF

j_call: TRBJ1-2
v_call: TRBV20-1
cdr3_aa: CSAWPGTGDRNYGYTF

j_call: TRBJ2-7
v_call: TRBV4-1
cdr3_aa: CASSQVLRRSGEAHEQYF